This paragraph reports one T cell receptor (beta chain). The entry originates in a study of shared clonotypes between healthy human individuals. V lost 1 base to trimming and J lost 4 bases, with 16 bases between them. The CDR3 contains 17 residues. CDR1 and CDR2 (germline): SGHAT, FQNNGV. Generated by immunoSEQ multiplex PCR, the TCRdb table keeps only in-frame clones and is missing some. The data hold roughly 520,000 clones, with 95% to 96% observed a single time. The chain recombines TRBV11-2 with TRBJ2-2; tentatively, D is TRBD2 (6 bases). Input material: naive CD4+ T cells sorted from blood. Subset: CD45RA+ positively selected. This sequence originates from a woman aged 30 to 39 in good health. The CDR3 sequence: CASSLVGGTLTTGELFF. In DNA, the CDR3 is TGTGCCAGCAGCTTAGTGGGCGGGACCCTAACCACCGGGGAGCTGTTTTTT.